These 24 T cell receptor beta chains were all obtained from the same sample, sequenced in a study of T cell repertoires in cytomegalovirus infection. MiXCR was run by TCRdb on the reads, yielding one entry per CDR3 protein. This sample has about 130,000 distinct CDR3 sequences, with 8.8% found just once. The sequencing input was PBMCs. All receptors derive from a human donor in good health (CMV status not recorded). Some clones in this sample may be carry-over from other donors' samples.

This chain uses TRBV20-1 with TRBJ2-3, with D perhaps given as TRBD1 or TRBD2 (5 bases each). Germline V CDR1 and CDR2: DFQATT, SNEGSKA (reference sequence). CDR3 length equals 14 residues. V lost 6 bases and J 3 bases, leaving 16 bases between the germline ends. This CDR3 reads CSASEGRGTDTQYF. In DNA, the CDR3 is TGCAGTGCATCCGAGGGGCGCGGTACAGATACGCAGTATTTT.

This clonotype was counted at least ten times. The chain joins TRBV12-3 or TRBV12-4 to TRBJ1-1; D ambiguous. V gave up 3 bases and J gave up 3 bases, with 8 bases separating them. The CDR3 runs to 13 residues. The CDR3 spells CASSFLGHTEAFF. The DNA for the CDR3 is TGTGCCAGCAGTTTTTTAGGACACACTGAAGCTTTCTTT.

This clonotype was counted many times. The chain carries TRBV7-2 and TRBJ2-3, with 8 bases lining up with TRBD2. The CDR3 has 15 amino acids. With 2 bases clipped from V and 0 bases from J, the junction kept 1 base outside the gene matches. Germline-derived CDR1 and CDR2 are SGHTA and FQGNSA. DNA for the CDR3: TGTGCCAGCAGCTTATCGGGGGGGAGCACAGATACGCAGTATTTT. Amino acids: CASSLSGGSTDTQYF.

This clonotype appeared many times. Here the CDR3 DNA reads TGTGCCAGCAGCTTCTTAGGACAGGGCACTGAAGCTTTCTTT. Translating gives CASSFLGQGTEAFF. The chain recombines TRBV7-2 with TRBJ1-1, with 8 bases identical to TRBD1. The V and J ends lost 3 bases and 4 bases, in that order; junction bases with no gene match: 4. This CDR3 is built from 14 residues. The germline V gene has CDR1 SGHTA and CDR2 FQGNSA. The entire variable domain, with the rest obtained from reference TRBV7-2 and TRBJ1-1, is as follows: GAGVSQSPSNKVTEKGKDVELRCDPISGHTALYWYRQSLGQGLEFLIYFQGNSAPDKSGLPSDRFSAERTGGSVSTLTIQRTQQEDSAVYLCASSFLGQGTEAFFGQGTRLTVV.

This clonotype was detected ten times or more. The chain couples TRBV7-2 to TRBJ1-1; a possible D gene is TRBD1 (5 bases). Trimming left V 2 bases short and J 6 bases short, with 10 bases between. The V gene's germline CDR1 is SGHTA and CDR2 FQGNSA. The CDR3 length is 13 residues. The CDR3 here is CASSLQGGAEAFF. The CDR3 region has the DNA TGTGCCAGCAGCTTACAGGGTGGGGCTGAAGCTTTCTTT.

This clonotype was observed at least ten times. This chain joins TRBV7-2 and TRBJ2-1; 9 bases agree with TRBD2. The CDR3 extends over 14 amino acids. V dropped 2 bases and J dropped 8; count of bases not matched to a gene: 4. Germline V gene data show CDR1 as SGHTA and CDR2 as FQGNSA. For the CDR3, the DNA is TGTGCCAGCAGCTTACGTAGCGGGGGCGATGAGCAGTTCTTC. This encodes CASSLRSGGDEQFF.

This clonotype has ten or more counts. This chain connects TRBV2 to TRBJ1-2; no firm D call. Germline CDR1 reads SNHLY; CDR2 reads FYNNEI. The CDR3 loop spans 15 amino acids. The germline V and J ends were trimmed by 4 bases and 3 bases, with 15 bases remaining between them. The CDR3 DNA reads TGTGCCAGCAGTGGCCTTAGAGGAAGCCACTATGGCTACACCTTC. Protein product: CASSGLRGSHYGYTF.

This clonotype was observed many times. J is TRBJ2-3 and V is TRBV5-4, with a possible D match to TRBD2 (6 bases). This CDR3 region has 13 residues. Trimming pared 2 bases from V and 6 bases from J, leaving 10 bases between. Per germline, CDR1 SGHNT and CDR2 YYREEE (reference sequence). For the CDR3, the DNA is TGTGCCAGCAGCTTAGCGGGTTTGGATACGCAGTATTTT. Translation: CASSLAGLDTQYF.

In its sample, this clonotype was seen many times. The CDR3 region has the DNA TGTGCCAGCAGCCGAGGACTAGCGGGGGGCTCTGGGGAGCTGTTTTTT. It codes for CASSRGLAGGSGELFF. The chain links TRBV7-6 to TRBJ2-2, with 14 positions matching TRBD2. This CDR3 region has 16 residues. Germline assignment: CDR1 SGHVS and CDR2 FNYEAQ. Losses at the gene ends were 5 bases for V and 8 bases for J; bases not matched to a gene: 7.

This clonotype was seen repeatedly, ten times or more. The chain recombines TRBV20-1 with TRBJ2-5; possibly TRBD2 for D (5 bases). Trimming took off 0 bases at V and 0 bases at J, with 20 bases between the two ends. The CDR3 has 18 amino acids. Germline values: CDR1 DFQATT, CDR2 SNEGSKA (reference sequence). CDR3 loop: CSAREPPTRAGYQETQYF. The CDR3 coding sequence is TGCAGTGCTAGAGAACCCCCTACTAGGGCGGGTTACCAAGAGACCCAGTACTTC.

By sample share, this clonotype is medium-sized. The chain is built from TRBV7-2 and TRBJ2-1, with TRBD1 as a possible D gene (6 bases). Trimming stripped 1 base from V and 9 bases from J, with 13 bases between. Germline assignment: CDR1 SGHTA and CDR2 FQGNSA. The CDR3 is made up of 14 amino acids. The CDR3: CASSLDLGAGEQFF. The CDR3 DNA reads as TGTGCCAGCAGCTTAGATTTGGGGGCCGGTGAGCAGTTCTTC. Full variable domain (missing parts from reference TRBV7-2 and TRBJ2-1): GAGVSQSPSNKVTEKGKDVELRCDPISGHTALYWYRQSLGQGLEFLIYFQGNSAPDKSGLPSDRFSAERTGGSVSTLTIQRTQQEDSAVYLCASSLDLGAGEQFFGPGTRLTVL.

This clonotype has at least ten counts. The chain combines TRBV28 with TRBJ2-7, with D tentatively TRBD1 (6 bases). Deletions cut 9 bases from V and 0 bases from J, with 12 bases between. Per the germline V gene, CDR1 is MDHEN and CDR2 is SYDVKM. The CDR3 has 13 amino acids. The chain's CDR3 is CASLQGNSYEQYF. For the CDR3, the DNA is TGTGCCAGTCTACAGGGTAACTCCTACGAGCAGTACTTC.

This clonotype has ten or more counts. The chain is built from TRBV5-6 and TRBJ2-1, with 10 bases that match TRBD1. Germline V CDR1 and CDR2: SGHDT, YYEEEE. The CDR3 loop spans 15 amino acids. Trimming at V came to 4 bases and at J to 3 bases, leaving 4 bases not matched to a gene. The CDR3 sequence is CASSGDRGHYNEQFF. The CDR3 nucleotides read TGTGCCAGCAGCGGAGACAGGGGGCACTACAATGAGCAGTTCTTC.

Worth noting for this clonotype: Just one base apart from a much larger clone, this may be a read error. In DNA, the CDR3 is TGTGCCAGCAGTTTTATGCAGGGAGATCTTGGCACTGAAGCTTTCTTT. Amino acid sequence: CASSFMQGDLGTEAFF. The J gene is TRBJ1-1, the V gene TRBV28; D is possibly TRBD1 (5 bases). Deletions cut 3 bases from V and 4 bases from J, with 18 bases between. Germline CDR1 reads MDHEN; CDR2 reads SYDVKM. The CDR3 is 16 amino acids.

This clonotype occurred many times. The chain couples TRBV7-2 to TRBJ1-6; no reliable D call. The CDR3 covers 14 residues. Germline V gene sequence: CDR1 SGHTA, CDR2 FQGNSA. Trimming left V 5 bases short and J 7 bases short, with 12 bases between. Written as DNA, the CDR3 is TGTGCCAGCAGCGGTCCCGGGCACAATTCACCCCTCCACTTT. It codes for CASSGPGHNSPLHF.

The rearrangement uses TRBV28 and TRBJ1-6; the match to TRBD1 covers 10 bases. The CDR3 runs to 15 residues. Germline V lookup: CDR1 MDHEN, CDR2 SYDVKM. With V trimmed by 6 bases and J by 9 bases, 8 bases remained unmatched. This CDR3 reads CASRVPGTGASPLHF. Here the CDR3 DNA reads TGTGCCAGCAGAGTCCCCGGGACAGGGGCTTCACCCCTCCACTTT.

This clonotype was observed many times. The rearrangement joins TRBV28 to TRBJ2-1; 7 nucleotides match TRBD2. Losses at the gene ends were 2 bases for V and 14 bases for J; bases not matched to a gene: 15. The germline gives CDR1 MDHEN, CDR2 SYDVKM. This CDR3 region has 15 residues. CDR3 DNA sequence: TGTGCCAGCAGTTTAAAGGGACTACCTAGACTAATCAAGTTCTTC. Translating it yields CASSLKGLPRLIKFF.

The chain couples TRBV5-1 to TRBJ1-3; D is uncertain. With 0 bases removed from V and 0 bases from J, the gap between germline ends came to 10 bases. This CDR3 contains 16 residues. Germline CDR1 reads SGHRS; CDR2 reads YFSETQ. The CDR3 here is CASSLAGLHSGNTIYF. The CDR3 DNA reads TGCGCCAGCAGCTTGGCGGGCCTCCACTCTGGAAACACCATATATTTT.

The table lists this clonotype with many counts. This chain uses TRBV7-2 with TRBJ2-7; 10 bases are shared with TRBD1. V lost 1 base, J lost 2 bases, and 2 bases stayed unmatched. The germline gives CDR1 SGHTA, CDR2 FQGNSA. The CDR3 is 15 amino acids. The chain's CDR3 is CASSLVGQGTYEQYF. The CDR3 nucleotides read TGTGCCAGCAGCTTAGTGGGACAGGGGACCTACGAGCAGTACTTC.

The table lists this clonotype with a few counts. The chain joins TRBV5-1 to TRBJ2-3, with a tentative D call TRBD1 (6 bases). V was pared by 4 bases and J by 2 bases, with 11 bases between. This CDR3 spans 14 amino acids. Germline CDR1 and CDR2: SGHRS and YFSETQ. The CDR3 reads CASSAGAYTDTQYF. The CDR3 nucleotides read TGCGCCAGCAGCGCAGGGGCGTACACAGATACGCAGTATTTT.

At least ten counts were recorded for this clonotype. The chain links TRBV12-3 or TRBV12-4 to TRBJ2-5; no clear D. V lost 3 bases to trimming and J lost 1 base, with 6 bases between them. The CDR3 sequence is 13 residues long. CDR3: CASSFPPQETQYF. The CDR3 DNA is TGTGCCAGCAGTTTCCCTCCCCAAGAGACCCAGTACTTC.

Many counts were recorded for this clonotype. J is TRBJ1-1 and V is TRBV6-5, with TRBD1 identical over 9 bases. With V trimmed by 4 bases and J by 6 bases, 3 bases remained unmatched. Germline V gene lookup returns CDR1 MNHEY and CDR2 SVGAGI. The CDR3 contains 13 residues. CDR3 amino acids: CASSSQGAAEAFF. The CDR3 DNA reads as TGTGCCAGCAGTTCACAGGGGGCGGCTGAAGCTTTCTTT.

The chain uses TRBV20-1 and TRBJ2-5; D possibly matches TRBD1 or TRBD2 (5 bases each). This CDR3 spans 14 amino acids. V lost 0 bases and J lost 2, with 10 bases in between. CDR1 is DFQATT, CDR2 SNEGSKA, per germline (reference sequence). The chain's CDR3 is CSARDPGLQETQYF. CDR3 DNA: TGCAGTGCTAGAGATCCGGGGCTACAAGAGACCCAGTACTTC.

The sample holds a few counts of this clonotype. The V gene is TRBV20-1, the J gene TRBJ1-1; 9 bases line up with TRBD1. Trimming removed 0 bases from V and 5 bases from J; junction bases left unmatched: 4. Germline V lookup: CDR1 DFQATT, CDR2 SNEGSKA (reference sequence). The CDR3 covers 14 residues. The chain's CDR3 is CSARDGQGRTEAFF. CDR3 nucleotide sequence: TGCAGTGCTAGAGATGGACAGGGGAGAACTGAAGCTTTCTTT.